The 5 T cell receptor beta chains reported below all come from one sample, sequenced in a study of cytomegalovirus exposure and HLA in healthy donors. Some clones are missing from TCRdb's copy, which holds only in-frame ones; the method was immunoSEQ multiplex PCR. In the table there are about 78,000 clones, about 96% of which are singletons. The sequenced sample was PBMCs. The receptors were gathered from a man aged 18 to 35 in good health and CMV-seropositive.

The chain has TRBV6-5 and TRBJ1-2, with TRBD1 matching 10 bases. The CDR3 covers 14 residues. Germline CDR1 MNHEY, CDR2 SVGAGI. Trimming at V came to 11 bases and at J to 7 bases, leaving 13 bases not matched to a gene. The CDR3 spells CAGPSSGTGVGYTF. The CDR3 nucleotides are TGTGCCGGACCGAGTTCGGGGACAGGGGTTGGCTACACCTTC.

This clone was detected only once. The chain recombines TRBV28 with TRBJ2-7, with D possibly being TRBD1 (6 bases). This CDR3 has 15 amino acids. V lost 5 bases to trimming and J lost 6 bases, with 20 bases between them. CDR1 and CDR2 from the germline V gene are MDHEN and SYDVKM. The DNA of the CDR3 is TGTGCCAGCAGTATTATAGGGGGACCTAAGCCCGAGCAGTACTTC. It yields the protein CASSIIGGPKPEQYF.

The chain links TRBV4-1 to TRBJ2-1; D gene ambiguous. The CDR3 consists of 14 residues. Germline V gene lookup returns CDR1 MGHRA and CDR2 YSYEKL. V dropped 2 bases and J dropped 2 bases, with 7 bases sitting between them. Here the CDR3 DNA reads TGCGCCAGCAGCCAAAGCGTGACCTACAATGAGCAGTTCTTC. It codes for CASSQSVTYNEQFF.

The chain links TRBV27 to TRBJ2-1; D gene uncertain. CDR1 is MNHEY, CDR2 SMNVEV, per germline (reference sequence). V shed 5 bases and J shed 7 bases, with 18 bases lying between them. CDR3 length equals 15 residues. CDR3 in DNA: TGTGCCAGCAGTGAAACTCCAATTAGTCTGAATGAGCAGTTCTTC. Protein sequence: CASSETPISLNEQFF.

V gene TRBV5-1 combines with J gene TRBJ2-1, with 7 bases lining up with TRBD1. V dropped 1 base and J dropped 3; count of bases not matched to a gene: 10. The CDR3 length is 17 residues. The germline V gene has CDR1 SGHRS and CDR2 YFSETQ. The CDR3 spells CASSLYAGGRGYNEQFF. CDR3 nucleotide sequence: TGCGCCAGCAGCTTGTATGCAGGGGGTAGGGGCTACAATGAGCAGTTCTTC.